A single sample is the source of the 31 T cell receptor beta chains below, sequenced in a study of blood T cell repertoires in COVID-19 (dated by TCRdb to about 2020). Library preparation was by the immunoSEQ multiplex PCR assay. Not all clones reach the TCRdb copy of this immuneACCESS table, which keeps in-frame sequences only. Checked studies attribute under half of the gap to unresolved V genes and leave the rest unexplained. This sample has 150,000 to 200,000 clones in its table, and roughly 84% of those were observed once. 10% of the sample goes to the ten largest clones. Input material: peripheral blood. These receptor sequences come from an elderly woman with active or convalescent COVID-19.

The V gene is TRBV19, the J gene TRBJ1-5, with D hard to call. Germline V lookup: CDR1 LNHDA, CDR2 SQIVND (reference sequence). CDR3 length: 14 amino acids. Deletions cut 7 bases from V and 7 bases from J, with 17 bases between. CDR3 in DNA: TGTGCCAGTACCACTCGAGCGCGGCGGCAGCCCCAGCATTTT. Translated: CASTTRARRQPQHF.

V gene TRBV6-5 combines with J gene TRBJ1-2, with no clear D. The CDR3 loop spans 12 amino acids. The germline CDR1 and CDR2 sequences are MNHEY and SVGAGI. With 6 bases removed from V and 8 bases from J, the gap between germline ends came to 13 bases. The CDR3 reads CASSDLASGYTF. The CDR3 DNA sequence: TGTGCCAGCAGCGACTTAGCAAGCGGCTACACCTTC.

The chain couples TRBV9 to TRBJ1-3; TRBD1 is a possible D gene (5 bases). V was cut by 0 bases and J by 2 bases, with 21 bases left in between. This CDR3 has 19 residues. Germline assignment: CDR1 SGDLS and CDR2 YYNGEE. The CDR3 region has the DNA TGTGCCAGCAGCGTAGATGAAGTCAGGGCGCCCCCCCCTGGAAACACCATATATTTT. Its translation: CASSVDEVRAPPPGNTIYF.

The chain links TRBV9 to TRBJ2-1, with D hard to call. V was trimmed by 4 bases and J by 5 bases, leaving 4 bases between them. This CDR3 has 11 residues. The germline V gene has CDR1 SGDLS and CDR2 YYNGEE. CDR3 nucleotide sequence: TGTGCCAGCAGCCTACACAATGAGCAGTTCTTC. Translating gives CASSLHNEQFF.

CDR3 in DNA: TGTGCCAGCAGTAAACAGGGGGAAGAGACCCAGTACTTC. It translates to CASSKQGEETQYF. The chain carries TRBV7-3 and TRBJ2-5; the match to TRBD1 covers 8 bases. This CDR3 has 13 amino acids. Germline V gene sequence: CDR1 SGHTA, CDR2 FQGTGA. V lost 6 bases, J lost 3 bases, and 3 bases stayed unmatched.

The rearrangement joins TRBV3-1 (or the pseudogene TRBV3-2) to TRBJ2-1; 12 nucleotides match TRBD1. Germline CDR1 LGHDT, CDR2 YNNKEL (reference sequence). J lost 6 bases, V lost 2 bases, and 2 bases had no gene match. The CDR3 loop spans 15 amino acids. CDR3 region: CASSQWDRGLNEQFF. The CDR3 region has the DNA TGTGCCAGCAGCCAATGGGACAGGGGGCTCAATGAGCAGTTCTTC.

The V call is TRBV28, the J call TRBJ2-1; 8 bases agree with TRBD2. J gave up 3 bases and V 4 bases, and 8 bases lay outside the gene matches. The length of the CDR3 is 16 residues. Germline CDR1 MDHEN, CDR2 SYDVKM. The CDR3 region is CASSSGAGVVYNEQFF. CDR3 coding DNA: TGTGCCAGCAGTTCCGGAGCGGGAGTGGTCTACAATGAGCAGTTCTTC.

This rearrangement joins TRBV28 to TRBJ2-7, with 11 bases matching TRBD2. Germline V gives CDR1 MDHEN, CDR2 SYDVKM. There are 15 residues in the CDR3. J was trimmed by 5 bases and V by 5 bases; bases with no gene match: 8. For the CDR3, the DNA is TGTGCCAGCAGTACCCCGACTAGCGGGACCCACGAGCAGTACTTC. Translation: CASSTPTSGTHEQYF.

This clone came up once. V is TRBV3-1 (or the pseudogene TRBV3-2) and J is TRBJ2-5, with 9 bases lining up with TRBD2. The CDR3 is 15 amino acids. The germline V gene has CDR1 LGHDT and CDR2 YNNKEL (reference sequence). The V gene end was trimmed by 4 bases and the J gene end by 4 bases; junction bases not matched to a gene: 7. The CDR3 coding sequence is TGTGCCAGCAGCCTACCTGGACTAGCGAGAGAGACCCAGTACTTC. Translated: CASSLPGLARETQYF.

The V call is TRBV5-4, the J call TRBJ2-1; D gene uncertain. Germline V gene data show CDR1 as SGHNT and CDR2 as YYREEE (reference sequence). V gave up 4 bases and J gave up 7 bases, with 12 bases separating them. The length of the CDR3 is 13 residues. The CDR3 region is CASSTVLRNEQFF. In nucleotides, the CDR3 is TGTGCCAGCAGCACGGTGCTTCGGAATGAGCAGTTCTTC. Full variable domain (remainder filled in from reference TRBV5-4 and TRBJ2-1): ETGVTQSPTHLIKTRGQQVTLRCSSQSGHNTVSWYQQALGQGPQFIFQYYREEENGRGNFPPRFSGLQFPNYSSELNVNALELDDSALYLCASSTVLRNEQFFGPGTRLTVL.

The chain links TRBV27 to TRBJ2-2, with a possible D match to TRBD2 (6 bases). CDR1 MNHEY and CDR2 SMNVEV come from the germline V gene (reference sequence). The CDR3 spans 15 residues. Trimming took 1 base from V and 5 from J, leaving 11 bases between them. DNA of the CDR3: TGTGCCAGCAGTTTATTTTCGGGGAGGACCGGGGAGCTGTTTTTT. It encodes CASSLFSGRTGELFF.

The V call is TRBV7-8, the J call TRBJ2-7; D possibly corresponds to TRBD1 (6 bases). V was clipped by 2 bases and J by 2 bases, with 22 bases between them. Germline V gene sequence: CDR1 SGHVS, CDR2 FQNEAQ. This CDR3 comprises 18 residues. The CDR3: CASSLSGAALGPAYEQYF. The CDR3 DNA follows: TGTGCCAGCAGCTTATCAGGGGCCGCTCTGGGACCGGCCTACGAGCAGTACTTC. Full variable domain (remainder filled in from reference TRBV7-8 and TRBJ2-7): GAGVSQSPRYKVAKRGQDVALRCDPISGHVSLFWYQQALGQGPEFLTYFQNEAQLDKSGLPSDRFFAERPEGSVSTLKIQRTQQEDSAVYLCASSLSGAALGPAYEQYFGPGTRLTVT.

The chain couples TRBV27 to TRBJ1-2; the D is unclear. The CDR3 covers 15 residues. From germline, CDR1 is MNHEY and CDR2 SMNVEV (reference sequence). Trimming took off 7 bases at V and 6 bases at J, with 21 bases between the two ends. The CDR3 protein is CASTPRGLQVDGYTF. As DNA, the CDR3 is TGTGCCAGCACCCCTAGAGGGTTACAAGTCGATGGCTACACCTTC.

This clone was picked up a small number of times. The V call is TRBV3-1 (or the pseudogene TRBV3-2), the J call TRBJ2-2, with D perhaps matching TRBD1 (7 bases). Trimming took 3 bases from V and 2 from J, leaving 13 bases between them. Germline loops: CDR1 LGHDT, CDR2 YNNKEL (reference sequence). The CDR3 runs 16 residues. CDR3 amino acids: CASSHAGQPNTGELFF. The CDR3 bases are TGTGCCAGCAGCCACGCGGGACAGCCAAACACCGGGGAGCTGTTTTTT.

The V and J genes are TRBV28 and TRBJ1-1; 7 bases match TRBD1. The CDR3 is 15 amino acids. Germline CDR1 and CDR2: MDHEN and SYDVKM. V shed 5 bases, J shed 1 base, and the junction held 7 bases outside the gene matches. DNA for the CDR3: TGTGCCAGCAGTCCTCCGGGGACAGCGAACACTGAAGCTTTCTTT. Its translation: CASSPPGTANTEAFF. Using reference TRBV28 and TRBJ1-1 for the parts outside the CDR3, the full variable domain is DVKVTQSSRYLVKRTGEKVFLECVQDMDHENMFWYRQDPGLGLRLIYFSYDVKMKEKGDIPEGYSVSREKKERFSLILESASTNQTSMYLCASSPPGTANTEAFFGQGTRLTVV.

This sequence joins TRBV5-1 and TRBJ1-2, with D tentatively TRBD1 (6 bases). The CDR3 consists of 14 residues. CDR1 SGHRS and CDR2 YFSETQ come from the germline V gene. The ends were cut back, 4 bases at V and 2 bases at J, with 12 bases in the middle. CDR3 nucleotides: TGCGCCAGCAGCCCGACAGGAAAAAACTATGGCTACACCTTC. Residues: CASSPTGKNYGYTF. The complete variable domain, with remaining parts taken from reference TRBV5-1 and TRBJ1-2, reads KAGVTQTPRYLIKTRGQQVTLSCSPISGHRSVSWYQQTPGQGLQFLFEYFSETQRNKGNFPGRFSGRQFSNSRSEMNVSTLELGDSALYLCASSPTGKNYGYTFGSGTRLTVV.

In this sample, this clone turned up a few times. This rearrangement joins TRBV10-2 to TRBJ1-1, with a weak D call TRBD1 (6 bases). The CDR3 spans 13 residues. Germline V CDR1 and CDR2: WSHSY, SAAADI. The V gene lost 4 bases and the J gene lost 0 bases, with 6 bases spanning the gap. The CDR3 region is CASSAGVNTEAFF. The CDR3 bases are TGCGCCAGCAGTGCAGGGGTGAACACTGAAGCTTTCTTT.

The rearrangement uses TRBV10-3 and TRBJ1-1; a weak D match, TRBD1 (5 bases). Germline V gives CDR1 ENHRY, CDR2 SYGVKD. Trimming pared 1 base from V and 8 bases from J, leaving 14 bases between. The CDR3 contains 14 residues. The CDR3 coding sequence is TGTGCCATCAGTGAGTACGGGCAGGGTCTAGAAGCTTTCTTT. This sequence encodes CAISEYGQGLEAFF.

The chain employs TRBV15 and TRBJ2-3, with 8 bases aligning to TRBD1. Trimming removed 7 bases from V and 1 base from J; junction bases left unmatched: 7. This CDR3 contains 15 residues. Germline V lookup: CDR1 LNHNV, CDR2 YYDKDF (reference sequence). CDR3 sequence (DNA): TGTGCCACCACGGAGCCGGGACAGGGCACAGATACGCAGTATTTT. This gives the protein CATTEPGQGTDTQYF. The variable domain in full, with the rest retrieved from reference TRBV15 and TRBJ2-3, is DAMVIQNPRYQVTQFGKPVTLSCSQTLNHNVMYWYQQKSSQAPKLLFHYYDKDFNNEADTPDNFQSRRPNTSFCFLDIRSPGLGDTAMYLCATTEPGQGTDTQYFGPGTRLTVL.

The rearrangement joins TRBV11-2 to TRBJ1-1; perhaps TRBD1 as D (6 bases). Trimming cost V 1 base and J 6 bases, with 12 bases left between them. From germline, CDR1 is SGHAT and CDR2 FQNNGV. CDR3 size: 14 residues. CDR3 region: CASSLVAGVAEAFF. In DNA, the CDR3 is TGTGCCAGCAGCTTAGTAGCAGGGGTGGCTGAAGCTTTCTTT.

The chain is built from TRBV24-1 and TRBJ2-7; a weak D match, TRBD1 (6 bases). V was pared by 3 bases and J by 5 bases, with 10 bases between. Germline V gene data show CDR1 as KGHDR and CDR2 as SFDVKD. The CDR3 sequence is 13 residues long. The CDR3 DNA reads as TGTGCCACCAGTGATCCAAACAGGGACGAGCAGTACTTC. Translated, it gives CATSDPNRDEQYF.

This clone was counted between two and nine times. This sequence joins TRBV18 and TRBJ1-5, with 7 bases lining up with TRBD1. V was pared by 3 bases and J by 5 bases, with 4 bases of the junction left unmatched. This CDR3 is 14 amino acids long. CDR1 and CDR2 from the germline V gene are KGHSH and LQKENI. CDR3 sequence: CASSPTGNDQPQHF. The CDR3 DNA reads as TGTGCCAGCTCACCGACAGGGAACGATCAGCCCCAGCATTTT.

The chain carries TRBV13 and TRBJ1-2; D is ambiguous. CDR1 is PRHDT, CDR2 FYEKMQ, per germline (reference sequence). There are 12 residues in the CDR3. V was pared by 7 bases and J by 6 bases, with 12 bases between. DNA for the CDR3: TGTGCCAGCACGCTCCGGGGAGATGGCTACACCTTC. Its translation is CASTLRGDGYTF.

The chain combines TRBV9 with TRBJ1-6; D remains unclear. V lost 10 bases and J 7 bases, leaving 21 bases between the germline ends. Germline CDR1 and CDR2: SGDLS and YYNGEE. This CDR3 has 15 amino acids. CDR3 protein: CAATETGRFNSPLHF. The DNA of the CDR3 is TGTGCCGCCACCGAGACGGGGAGATTCAATTCACCCCTCCACTTT.

The chain employs TRBV6-5 and TRBJ2-5; 10 bases align to TRBD2. V was pared by 6 bases and J by 5 bases, with 6 bases of the junction left unmatched. CDR1 is MNHEY, CDR2 SVGAGI, per germline. The CDR3 totals 14 residues. CDR3 residues: CASRNSGLAETQYF. CDR3 nucleotide sequence: TGTGCCAGCAGAAACTCGGGACTAGCGGAGACCCAGTACTTC.

The V call is TRBV19, the J call TRBJ1-6; 8 bases are a match to TRBD1. CDR3 length equals 16 residues. Germline V gives CDR1 LNHDA, CDR2 SQIVND (reference sequence). The ends lost 6 bases at V and 7 bases at J; junction bases unmatched: 11. CDR3: CASSPGTGGSNSPLHF. In DNA form, the CDR3 reads TGTGCCAGTAGCCCTGGGACAGGAGGCTCGAATTCACCCCTCCACTTT. The complete variable domain, with remaining parts taken from reference TRBV19 and TRBJ1-6, reads DGGITQSPKYLFRKEGQNVTLSCEQNLNHDAMYWYRQDPGQGLRLIYYSQIVNDFQKGDIAEGYSVSREKKESFPLTVTSAQKNPTAFYLCASSPGTGGSNSPLHFGNGTRLTVT.

CDR3 DNA: TGCGCCAGCAGCGGGGGACTAGCGGGAGCCCAAGTATACGAGCAGTACTTC. Protein product: CASSGGLAGAQVYEQYF. J is TRBJ2-7 and V is TRBV5-1; 14 nucleotides match TRBD2. The J segment lost 4 bases and the V segment lost 4 bases, leaving 10 bases of the junction unmatched. The CDR3 length is 17 residues. Germline V gene lookup returns CDR1 SGHRS and CDR2 YFSETQ.

The chain carries TRBV9 and TRBJ1-1; TRBD1 is a possible D gene (5 bases). The CDR3 runs 16 residues. From germline, CDR1 is SGDLS and CDR2 YYNGEE. Trimming shortened V by 2 bases and J by 3 bases, and 17 bases separated the two germline ends. The CDR3 region has the DNA TGTGCCAGCAGCGTCGGGCCTCGCGCGGGGGACACTGAAGCTTTCTTT. Its protein is CASSVGPRAGDTEAFF.

The CDR3 region is CSVVSQDGYTF. CDR3 DNA: TGCAGCGTTGTTTCCCAGGATGGCTACACCTTC. The rearrangement joins TRBV29-1 to TRBJ1-2; D not certain. The V gene lost 4 bases and the J gene lost 6 bases, with 9 bases spanning the gap. The CDR3 is 11 amino acids. Germline CDR1 is SQVTM and CDR2 is ANQGSEA. The variable domain in full, completed from reference TRBV29-1 and TRBJ1-2, reads SAVISQKPSRDICQRGTSLTIQCQVDSQVTMMFWYRQQPGQSLTLIATANQGSEATYESGFVIDKFPISRPNLTFSTLTVSNMSPEDSSIYLCSVVSQDGYTFGSGTRLTVV.

The chain links TRBV4-1 to TRBJ2-1; 7 bases are a match to TRBD2. V gave up 2 bases and J gave up 7 bases; unmatched junction bases: 8. The germline V gene encodes CDR1 MGHRA and CDR2 YSYEKL. The CDR3 sequence is 15 residues long. The CDR3 sequence is CASSQRTRGSNEQFF. The CDR3 DNA follows: TGCGCCAGCAGCCAAAGGACTAGAGGTTCGAATGAGCAGTTCTTC.

The chain links TRBV2 to TRBJ1-2; D may be TRBD1 (6 bases). The germline V gene encodes CDR1 SNHLY and CDR2 FYNNEI. This CDR3 contains 15 residues. Trimming removed 6 bases at V and 0 bases at J, with 14 bases between. CDR3: CASRHGQHPNYGYTF. For the CDR3, the DNA is TGTGCCAGCAGGCACGGACAGCATCCTAACTATGGCTACACCTTC.